This T cell receptor (beta chain) was obtained from a study of blood T cell repertoires in COVID-19. Overall study context: The United States, Italy and Spain provided the acute and convalescent COVID-19 samples. Sample material is recorded as cDNA or gDNA derived from T cells, B-cell-depleted T cells, or PBMCs.

CDR3 length: 12 residues. V was clipped by 6 bases and J by 11 bases, with 16 bases between them. The germline gives CDR1 MNHEY, CDR2 SMNVEV (reference sequence). Original methodology: Quantification of nucleated cells was approximated via reference gene primer amplification. The table came from immunoSEQ multiplex PCR; TCRdb's copy has only in-frame clones and leaves some out. The V and J calls and the clone size are those of that table, but D and trimming were determined from the DNA. The sample has some 48,000 clones, about 84% seen once; the top ten hold over 4.5%. Sequenced sample: peripheral blood. The gene calls are TRBV27 and TRBJ2-5; D is possibly TRBD2 (6 bases). This sequence was found in an older woman with acute or convalescent COVID-19. The CDR3, as DNA: TGTGCCAGCAGAAGCGGCGGAGGGGCACAGTACTTC. It codes for CASRSGGGAQYF.